The 19 T cell receptor beta chains reported below all come from one sample, sequenced in a study of cytomegalovirus exposure and HLA in healthy donors. PCR was performed using 60 Vbeta and 13 Jbeta primers. Produced via immunoSEQ multiplex PCR; TCRdb's table is partial and in-frame only. The repertoire holds approximately 190,000 clones, approximately 90% seen once, with around 0.99% in the top ten. The sample was PBMCs. Receptors originate from a boy aged 2-9 years in good health and CMV-seronegative.

The J gene is TRBJ1-3, the V gene TRBV9; a weak D match, TRBD1 (6 bases). The germline gives CDR1 SGDLS, CDR2 YYNGEE. CDR3 length equals 15 residues. Trimming took 1 base from V and 6 from J, leaving 14 bases between them. For the CDR3, the DNA is TGTGCCAGCAGCGTACAAGGGGACACGACAAACACCATATATTTT. Amino acids: CASSVQGDTTNTIYF.

This clone was recorded a few times. The J gene is TRBJ1-5, the V gene TRBV5-6; D unclear. Trimming removed 3 bases from V and 7 bases from J, with 11 bases in between. Germline V CDR1 and CDR2: SGHDT, YYEEEE. CDR3 length: 13 amino acids. The CDR3 sequence: CASSWAQGQPQHF. CDR3 DNA sequence: TGTGCCAGCAGCTGGGCACAAGGCCAGCCCCAGCATTTT.

The chain recombines TRBV6-5 with TRBJ1-1, with D uncertain. Germline CDR1 MNHEY, CDR2 SVGAGI. The CDR3 runs 14 residues. V shed 6 bases and J shed 4 bases, with 15 bases lying between them. The DNA of the CDR3 is TGTGCCAGCAGACCCGGCTTTGAGGGCACTGAAGCTTTCTTT. Protein: CASRPGFEGTEAFF.

The chain has TRBV27 and TRBJ1-1; D uncertain. Germline V gene sequence: CDR1 MNHEY, CDR2 SMNVEV (reference sequence). Trimming removed 6 bases at V and 8 bases at J, with 19 bases between. CDR3 length: 14 amino acids. CDR3 loop: CASSQRREEREAFF. DNA for the CDR3: TGTGCCAGCAGCCAAAGGCGAGAGGAGAGAGAAGCTTTCTTT.

This chain uses TRBV9 with TRBJ1-2; the D gene is possibly TRBD1 (5 bases). The CDR3 length is 15 residues. Between the trimmed V and J ends, which lost 0 bases and 9 bases, there was a span of 18 bases. Looked up from germline, CDR1 is SGDLS and CDR2 is YYNGEE. The CDR3 spells CASSVAIRGGISYTF. In nucleotides, the CDR3 is TGTGCCAGCAGCGTAGCGATTCGCGGGGGTATAAGCTACACCTTC.

The chain links TRBV2 to TRBJ2-3, with a weak D call TRBD1 (6 bases). V lost 11 bases to trimming and J lost 0 bases, with 18 bases between them. This CDR3 contains 15 residues. Germline-derived CDR1 and CDR2 are SNHLY and FYNNEI. Written as DNA, the CDR3 is TGTGCCCACAGGGCTGGGACACAGAGCACAGATACGCAGTATTTT. Amino acids: CAHRAGTQSTDTQYF.

DNA for the CDR3: TGTGCCAGCAGCGTAGGACTAGGGGACACAGATACGCAGTATTTT. It yields the protein CASSVGLGDTDTQYF. The gene calls are TRBV9 and TRBJ2-3, with a tentative D call TRBD2 (6 bases). V dropped 0 bases and J dropped 2 bases, with 10 bases sitting between them. The CDR3 length is 15 residues. Germline values: CDR1 SGDLS, CDR2 YYNGEE.

The V gene is TRBV27, the J gene TRBJ2-7, with 13 positions matching TRBD2. The CDR3 sequence is 16 residues long. Germline V gives CDR1 MNHEY, CDR2 SMNVEV (reference sequence). V shed 5 bases, J shed 4 bases, and the junction held 8 bases outside the gene matches. This CDR3 reads CASSGGTSGKQYEQYF. The CDR3 coding sequence is TGTGCCAGCAGTGGCGGGACTAGCGGGAAACAGTACGAGCAGTACTTC.

This clone was detected only a few times. The rearrangement joins TRBV10-2 to TRBJ2-2; no reliable D call. The V end was cut by 10 bases, the J end by 6 bases, with 15 bases between. The CDR3 consists of 13 residues. CDR1 and CDR2 (germline): WSHSY, SAAADI. The CDR3 here is CATLENRPGELFF. CDR3 in DNA: TGCGCCACGCTAGAAAATCGCCCCGGGGAGCTGTTTTTT.

This clone appeared a single time. The chain has TRBV6-1 and TRBJ1-5; no clear D. Trimming pared 4 bases from V and 3 bases from J, leaving 10 bases between. Germline CDR1 and CDR2: MNHNS and SASEGT. The CDR3 covers 14 residues. The DNA of the CDR3 is TGTGCCAGCAGTGGTCATGCGTACAATCAGCCCCAGCATTTT. Protein: CASSGHAYNQPQHF.

The rearrangement uses TRBV6-4 and TRBJ2-1, with D possibly TRBD1 on 6 matching bases. The CDR3 is 15 amino acids. Germline CDR1 and CDR2: MRHNA and SNTAGT. V was shortened by 6 bases and J by 2 bases, with 14 bases between the two germline ends. The CDR3 spells CASSQQGSAYNEQFF. CDR3 nucleotides: TGTGCCAGCAGCCAACAGGGATCCGCCTACAATGAGCAGTTCTTC.

The DNA of the CDR3 is TGTGCCTGGAAAGGGGGGGACAGGGTAAGGGCGGCTGGGGCCAACGTCCTGACTTTC. As protein: CAWKGGDRVRAAGANVLTF. The rearrangement links TRBV30 to TRBJ2-6, with 9 bases fitting TRBD1. V lost 4 bases and J lost 2; bases outside the gene matches: 15. CDR1 is GTSNPN and CDR2 is SVGIG in the germline V gene (reference sequence). The CDR3 has 19 residues.

A single count supports this clone. The gene calls are TRBV19 and TRBJ1-1; possible D gene TRBD1, 6 bases. The V gene lost 1 base and the J gene lost 7 bases, with 16 bases spanning the gap. The V gene's germline CDR1 is LNHDA and CDR2 SQIVND (reference sequence). The CDR3 consists of 15 residues. The CDR3 loop reads CASSIVVNRAGEAFF. CDR3 in DNA: TGTGCCAGTAGTATAGTGGTGAACAGGGCGGGTGAAGCTTTCTTT.

The chain joins TRBV7-6 to TRBJ2-2; TRBD1 matches at 8 bases. Germline values: CDR1 SGHVS, CDR2 FNYEAQ. V lost 2 bases to trimming and J lost 4 bases; unmatched junction nucleotides: 3. This CDR3 has 15 amino acids. CDR3 coding DNA: TGTGCCAGCAGCTTACAGGGGGCGGGCACCGGGGAGCTGTTTTTT. Protein product: CASSLQGAGTGELFF.

The V and J genes are TRBV27 and TRBJ1-6; D remains unclear. Germline CDR1 and CDR2: MNHEY and SMNVEV (reference sequence). Trimming left V 5 bases short and J 11 bases short, with 13 bases between. CDR3 size: 13 residues. The CDR3 protein is CASSASGGTPLHF. In DNA form, the CDR3 reads TGTGCCAGCAGTGCCTCGGGAGGGACACCCCTCCACTTT.

The chain employs TRBV7-9 and TRBJ1-4, with 9 bases identical to TRBD1. The CDR3 contains 18 residues. Germline V gene sequence: CDR1 SEHNR, CDR2 FQNEAQ (reference sequence). Trimming at V came to 1 base and at J to 8 bases, leaving 14 bases not matched to a gene. The CDR3 DNA follows: TGTGCCAGCAGCTTAGGGGCGCGTGGACAGGGGAGTTTCGAAAAACTGTTTTTT. Protein product: CASSLGARGQGSFEKLFF.

This sequence joins TRBV6-6 and TRBJ2-7, with TRBD1 identical over 9 bases. Germline-derived CDR1 and CDR2 are MNHNY and SVGAGI (reference sequence). V shed 7 bases, J shed 4 bases, and the junction held 8 bases outside the gene matches. This CDR3 contains 14 residues. CDR3 DNA sequence: TGTGCCAGCAACGAAGGACAGGGGATATACGAGCAGTACTTC. This encodes CASNEGQGIYEQYF.

The chain uses TRBV4-2 and TRBJ1-2; TRBD1 matches at 12 bases. Germline-derived CDR1 and CDR2 are LGHNA and YNFKEQ. The CDR3 is 16 residues long. With 2 bases clipped from V and 7 bases from J, the junction kept 8 bases outside the gene matches. The CDR3 loop is CASSQNRDRGLVGYTF. The CDR3 DNA reads as TGTGCCAGCAGCCAAAACCGGGACAGGGGGCTTGTTGGCTACACCTTC.

The chain joins TRBV27 to TRBJ2-3; 9 bases are a match to TRBD2. The ends lost 2 bases at V and 2 bases at J; junction bases unmatched: 2. Germline loops: CDR1 MNHEY, CDR2 SMNVEV (reference sequence). This CDR3 comprises 15 residues. DNA for the CDR3: TGTGCCAGCAGTTTACTAGCGGGGTACACAGATACGCAGTATTTT. Amino acid sequence: CASSLLAGYTDTQYF.